The text below deals with one T cell receptor (beta chain). Sequenced by immunoSEQ multiplex PCR; TCRdb stores in-frame clones only, minus some. The sample holds 7,500 or so clones, about four fifths seen once. These data belong to a study of T cells and copy number aberrations in small-cell lung cancer. Adjacent normal lung was taken at least 2 cm from tumor. This CDR3 region has 13 residues. Germline CDR1 is MNHEY and CDR2 is SVGAGI. V was clipped by 7 bases and J by 7 bases; unmatched bases: 6. The clonotype originates from a woman aged 45-65 years with small cell lung cancer. The chain has TRBV6-5 and TRBJ2-5, with 10 bases fitting TRBD1. Sequenced input: normal tissue next to the tumor. In DNA form, the CDR3 reads TGTGCCAGCAAGACAGGGGGCATTGGGACCCAGTACTTC. Translation gives CASKTGGIGTQYF.